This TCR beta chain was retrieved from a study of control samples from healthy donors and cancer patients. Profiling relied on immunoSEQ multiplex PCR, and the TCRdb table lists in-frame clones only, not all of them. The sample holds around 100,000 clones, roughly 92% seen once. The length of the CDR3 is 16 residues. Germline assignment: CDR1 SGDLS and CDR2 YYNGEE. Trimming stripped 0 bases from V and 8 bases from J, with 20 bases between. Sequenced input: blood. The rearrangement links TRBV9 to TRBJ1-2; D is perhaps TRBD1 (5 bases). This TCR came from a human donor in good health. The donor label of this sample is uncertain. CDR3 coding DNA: TGTGCCAGCAGCGTAGGCCACCGGGACCCAACTCGCGGCTACACCTTC. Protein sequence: CASSVGHRDPTRGYTF.